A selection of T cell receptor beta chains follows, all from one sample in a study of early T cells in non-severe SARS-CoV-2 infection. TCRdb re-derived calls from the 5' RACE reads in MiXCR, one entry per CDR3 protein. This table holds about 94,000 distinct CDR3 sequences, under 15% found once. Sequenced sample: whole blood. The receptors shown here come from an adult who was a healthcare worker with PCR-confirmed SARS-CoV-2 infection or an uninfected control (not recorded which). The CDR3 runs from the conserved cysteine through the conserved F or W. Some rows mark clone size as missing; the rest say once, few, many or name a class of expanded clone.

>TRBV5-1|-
CASSGGQGMTGELFF
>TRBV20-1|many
CSARESSGSGDTQYF
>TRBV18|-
CASSPASGQSGNTVYF
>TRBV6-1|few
CASSENGDLGELFF
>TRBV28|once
CASSSSQFEQYF
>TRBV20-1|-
CSAFIDRGYGYTF
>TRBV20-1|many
CSARQSSYEQYF
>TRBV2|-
CASSPRGRSYNEQFF
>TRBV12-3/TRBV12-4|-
CASNLSGARETQYF
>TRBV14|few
CASSTYNRHGYTF
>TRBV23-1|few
CASGPGGLYEQYF
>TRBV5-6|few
CASSLAGISYEQYF
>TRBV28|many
CASSFPDQETQYF
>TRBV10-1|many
CASSSLAGAEQFF
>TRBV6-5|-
CASSYSGRGIYNSPLHF
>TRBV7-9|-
CASGTSGATDTQYF
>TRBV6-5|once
CASSRGASGAITDTQYF
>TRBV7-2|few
CASSTPRGGTGELFF
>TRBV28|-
CASSFRDREEAFF
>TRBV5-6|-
CASSFQSKFQETQYF
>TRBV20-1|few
CSARWTGLNQPQHF
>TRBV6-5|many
CASSYSKPRARAGANVLTF
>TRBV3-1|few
CASSQVLRAEAFF
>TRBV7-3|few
CASSPGGLETQYF
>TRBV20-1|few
CSASGSGVNSPLHF
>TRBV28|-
CASRSPVGGNQPQHF
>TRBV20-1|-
CSATPGLGVYTQYF
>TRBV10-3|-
CAISLTSGGNNEQFF
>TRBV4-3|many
CASSHVGFEQYF
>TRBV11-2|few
CASSSRRMGETQYF
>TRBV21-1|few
CATTRVGEYF
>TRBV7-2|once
CACGAPTSNEQFF
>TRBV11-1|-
CASKGPGSEQYF
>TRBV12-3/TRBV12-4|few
CASSSGTGAGGGSPLHF
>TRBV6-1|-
CASTQPNYGYTF
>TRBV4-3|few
CASSQGATGAYGYTF
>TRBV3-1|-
CASSLYTGELFF
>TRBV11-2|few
CASSLVLGPEAFF
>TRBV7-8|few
CASSLVGSNTDTQYF
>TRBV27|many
CASRPQGGLDEKLFF
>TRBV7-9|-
CASSPDSPGELFF
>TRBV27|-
CASIPLGGPKETQYF
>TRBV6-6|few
CASSEERSYNSPLHF
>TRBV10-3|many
CAISDGGGVSKNEQFF
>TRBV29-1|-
CSVEARPTRIRTQYF
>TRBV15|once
CAASGQGAYGEAFF
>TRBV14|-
CASSQDRIRGIGELFF
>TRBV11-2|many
CASSTPEGGRNSPLHF
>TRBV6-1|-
CASTQEVRVTQYF
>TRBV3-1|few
CASSQGATDTQYF
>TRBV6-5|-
CASSLLAENTEAFF
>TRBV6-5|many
CASSYSRQGAGANVLTF
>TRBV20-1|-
CSAPRKEGPGNEQFF
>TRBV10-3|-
CAISESNLAGFSYNEQFF